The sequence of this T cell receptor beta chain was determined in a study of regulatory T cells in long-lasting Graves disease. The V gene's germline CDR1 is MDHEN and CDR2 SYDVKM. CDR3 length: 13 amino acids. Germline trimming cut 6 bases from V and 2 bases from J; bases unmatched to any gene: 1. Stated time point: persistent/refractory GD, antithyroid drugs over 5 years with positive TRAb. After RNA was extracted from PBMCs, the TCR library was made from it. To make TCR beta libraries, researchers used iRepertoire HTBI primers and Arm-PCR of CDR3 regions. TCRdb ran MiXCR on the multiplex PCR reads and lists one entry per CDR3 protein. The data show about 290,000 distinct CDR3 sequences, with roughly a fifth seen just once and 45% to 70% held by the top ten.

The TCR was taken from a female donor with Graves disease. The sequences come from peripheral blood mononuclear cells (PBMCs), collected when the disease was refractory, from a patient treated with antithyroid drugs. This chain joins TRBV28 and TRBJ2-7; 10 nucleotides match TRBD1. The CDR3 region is CASSDRGPYEQYF. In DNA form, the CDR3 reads TGTGCCAGCAGCGACAGGGGGCCCTACGAGCAGTACTTC.